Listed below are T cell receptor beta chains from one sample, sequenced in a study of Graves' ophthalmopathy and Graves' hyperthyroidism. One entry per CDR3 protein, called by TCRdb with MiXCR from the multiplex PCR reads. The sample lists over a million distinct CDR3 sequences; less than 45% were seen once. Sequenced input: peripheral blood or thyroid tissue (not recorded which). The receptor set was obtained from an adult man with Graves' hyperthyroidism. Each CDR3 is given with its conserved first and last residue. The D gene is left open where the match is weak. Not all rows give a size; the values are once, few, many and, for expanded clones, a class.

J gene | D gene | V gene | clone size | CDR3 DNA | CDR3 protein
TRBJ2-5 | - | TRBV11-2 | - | TGTGCCAGCAGTTTCGGGGGGCGCTCAGAGACCCAGTACTTC | CASSFGGRSETQYF
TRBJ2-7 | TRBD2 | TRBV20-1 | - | TGCAGTGCTAGGGCTAGCGGGCAGAGCTCCTACGAGCAGTACTTC | CSARASGQSSYEQYF
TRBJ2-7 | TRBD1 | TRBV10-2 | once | TGCGCCAAGCCCTCTCCGGGACAGGGGGCCTCATACGAGCAGTACTTC | CAKPSPGQGASYEQYF
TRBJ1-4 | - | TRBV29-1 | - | TGCAGCGTTGATTCAGGCACAAATGAAAAACTGTTTTTT | CSVDSGTNEKLFF
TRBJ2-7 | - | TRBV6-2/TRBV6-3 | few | TGTGCCAGCAGACCCCCGCAAGCCGACGGGCGCTACGAGCAGTACTTC | CASRPPQADGRYEQYF
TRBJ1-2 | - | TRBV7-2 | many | TGTGCCAGCAGCCTTGAACGGAAACCTTATGGCTACACCTTC | CASSLERKPYGYTF
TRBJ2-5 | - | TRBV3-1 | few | TGTGCCAGCAGCCAAGTAGGGTTCCCGTACTTC | CASSQVGFPYF
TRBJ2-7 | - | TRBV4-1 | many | TGCGCCAGCAGCCAAGGAATTGCCTACGAGCAGTACTTC | CASSQGIAYEQYF
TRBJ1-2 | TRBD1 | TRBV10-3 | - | TGTGCCATCAGTGCCCCGGGACAGGGTTTCAACTATGGCTACACCTTC | CAISAPGQGFNYGYTF
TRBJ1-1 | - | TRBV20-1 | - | TGCAGTGCTCGACCCTCCAGGAGGGCGGGGTTACCTGGCACTGAAGCTTTCTTT | CSARPSRRAGLPGTEAFF
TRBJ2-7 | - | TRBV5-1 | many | TGCGCCAGCAGCGTAGGGACTTCGGTTTACGAGCAGTACTTC | CASSVGTSVYEQYF
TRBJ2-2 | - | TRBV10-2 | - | TGCGTCAGCAGTGAACCAAGACAGGCGCTAAGGTCGATGGTTGGAAAAACCGGGGAGCTGTTTTTT | CVSSEPRQALRSMVGKTGELFF
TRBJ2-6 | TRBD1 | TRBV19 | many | TGTGCCAGTAGTAACACAGGGGCTGGGGCCAACGTCCTGACTTTC | CASSNTGAGANVLTF
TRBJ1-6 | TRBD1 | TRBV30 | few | TGTGCCTGGGTCTCGGGACAGGGAAGCCGAAATTCACCCCTCCACTTT | CAWVSGQGSRNSPLHF
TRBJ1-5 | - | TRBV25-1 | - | TGTGCCAGTAGTGAATCGGGCAGCAATCGGCCCCAGCATTTT | CASSESGSNRPQHF